This paragraph reports one T cell receptor (beta chain). The clone's antigen remains unknown. Qualities for individual bases were not recorded, and no much larger clone is one base off. Each collaborating institution followed its own protocols to collect whole blood in K2EDTA tubes. For TCRbeta analysis, collaborators shipped samples as frozen whole blood, isolated PBMCs, or DNA extracted from either of those sample types. The immunoSEQ Assay, a bias-controlled multiplex PCR, was used to amplify TCRbeta CDR3 regions from genomic DNA. Regarding the original processing steps: Within the assay, amplification of reference gene primers was used to estimate how many nucleated cells each sample contained. Sequence reads were collapsed and filtered to measure the absolute abundance of every unique TCRbeta CDR3 rearrangement. Productive Simpson clonality was computed per sample as the square root of Simpson's diversity index over productive rearrangements. TCRdb limited this immuneACCESS table to in-frame rearrangements with V and J called. A share of clones is missing; checked studies link under half to unresolved V genes, and the rest is unexplained. V and J calls and clone size are as listed in that table; D and trimming were resolved from the DNA. For this sample there are fewer than 300,000 clones; approximately 81% appear just once. The top ten constitute 3.1% of the sample.

This specimen comes from a study of blood T cell repertoires in COVID-19 (dated by TCRdb to 2020 to 2021). Turning to the overall study: Samples from collaborators originated in the United States, Italy and Spain and spanned both the acute and convalescent phases of COVID-19. Subjects who had been exposed to COVID-19, were actively infected with it, or had recovered from it provided the deeply sampled blood TCRbeta repertoires that made up the dataset. The repertoires were released in a freely available public database intended as a resource for research on the immune response to SARS-CoV-2. The material from the prospective study consisted of cDNA or gDNA derived from T cells, B-cell-depleted T cells, or PBMCs. Where HLA class I and class II types were available, the types were taken from metadata supplied by the sample provider, not from assay-based typing. Samples came from the ongoing ImmuneRACE study (first 160 participants) plus 1,254 subjects from 6 global collaborators. The sample metadata nearly always contained a de-identified subject ID, COVID-19 status, age in years and sex. General findings and caveats noted by the study authors: The amount of clinical and demographic metadata varied by source and participant and was provided uncurated.

This sequence originates from a young woman with acute or convalescent COVID-19. Sequencing used peripheral blood.

The DNA sequence reads TGTGCTAGTGGTTTGCCCCGGGACTCCCTCCGGGGAGATACGCAGTATTTT. Translated, it gives CASGLPRDSLRGDTQYF. The chain uses TRBV12-5 and TRBJ2-3, and the D gene may be TRBD2, 6 bases matching. The cysteine opens and the phenylalanine closes a CDR3 of 17 amino acids. Only the CDR3 region is kept as DNA, spanning 51 bases read in frame from base 1. Per the germline V gene, LGHNT is the CDR1 and FRNRAP is the CDR2. V loses 2 bases, J loses 5 bases, and the germline ends lie 20 bases apart.